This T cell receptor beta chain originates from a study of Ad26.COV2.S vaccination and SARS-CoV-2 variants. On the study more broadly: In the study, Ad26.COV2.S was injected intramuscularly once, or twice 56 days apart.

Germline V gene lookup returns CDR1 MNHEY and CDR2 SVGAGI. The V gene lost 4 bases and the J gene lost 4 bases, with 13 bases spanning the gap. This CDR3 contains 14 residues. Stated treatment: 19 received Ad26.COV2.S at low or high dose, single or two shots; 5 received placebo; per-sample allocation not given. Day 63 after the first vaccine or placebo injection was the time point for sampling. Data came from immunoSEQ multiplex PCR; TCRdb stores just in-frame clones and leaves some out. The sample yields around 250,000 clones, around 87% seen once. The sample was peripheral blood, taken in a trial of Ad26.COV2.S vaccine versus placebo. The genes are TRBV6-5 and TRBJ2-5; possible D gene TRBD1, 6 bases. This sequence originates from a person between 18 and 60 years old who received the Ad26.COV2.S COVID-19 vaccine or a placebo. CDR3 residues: CASSLQGAPETQYF. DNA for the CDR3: TGTGCCAGCAGTTTACAGGGTGCCCCAGAGACCCAGTACTTC.